This T cell receptor beta chain was captured in a study of neurological immune-mediated disorders. The CDR3 totals 17 residues. V shed 6 bases and J 9 bases; nucleotides not matched to a gene: 16. Germline-derived CDR1 and CDR2 are MNHNY and SVGAGI (reference sequence). Time point noted: longitudinal time-point 2. TCRdb passed the 5' RACE reads through MiXCR, listing each CDR3 protein once. The sample consists of roughly 98,000 distinct CDR3 sequences, around 13% of them appearing once. This clonotype was seen ten or more times. The chain combines TRBV6-6 with TRBJ2-1, with 11 positions matching TRBD2. The sequence came from a female donor with HTLV-1-associated myelopathy (HAM/TSP). Sequenced input: PBMCs. The DNA for the CDR3 is TGTGCCAGCAGCGCCCGGGGGAGTCCTAGCGGGAGGCGTGAGCAGTTCTTC. Protein: CASSARGSPSGRREQFF.